The present T cell receptor (beta chain) was sequenced within a study of PD-L1 blockade in urothelial cancer. Turning to the study itself: The analyses of blood took place 3 weeks (second dose) and 6 weeks after treatment start.

Overall study results and limits: Having blood TCR clonality under the median before treatment predicted better survival.

The CDR3 totals 13 residues. Between the trimmed V and J ends, which lost 3 bases and 5 bases, there was a span of 11 bases. Per the germline V gene, CDR1 is MGHRA and CDR2 is YSYEKL. A remark on this clone: Its antigen remains unknown.

Measured with immunoSEQ multiplex PCR; TCRdb has only the in-frame clones, and not every one. The profile covers 56,000 or so clones, with roughly 84% appearing a single time and roughly 2.9% taken by the ten largest. The rearrangement joins TRBV4-1 to TRBJ2-7; D is undetermined. This specimen consisted of PBMCs, obtained around atezolizumab (anti-PD-L1) treatment. The source of this sequence is a man in his forties or fifties with urothelial cancer. CDR3 sequence: CASSHAATDEQYF. Written as DNA, the CDR3 is TGCGCCAGCAGCCATGCGGCGACGGACGAGCAGTACTTC.